This TCR beta chain appears in the sequencing data of a study of CD8 T cells in Susac syndrome (dated by TCRdb to between 2018 and 2021). Background on the whole study: Repertoire sequencing was used to test whether CD8+ T cell activation and differentiation in Susac syndrome was antigen driven. CD8+ T cell repertoire clonality was compared between approximately 12 healthy donors, roughly 14 Susac syndrome patients and roughly 15 multiple sclerosis patients. Here is what the overall study found, with its caveats: The TCR sequencing and HLA analysis was acknowledged to have included a relatively small number of individuals.

RNA was extracted using the RNeasy kit, and about 0.45 to 1 ug of the RNA was reverse transcribed with random hexamers. TCR beta CDR3 regions were amplified with the immunoSEQ multiplex PCR assay covering 54 Vbeta and 13 Jbeta segments. PCR amplification bias was corrected by using a synthetic template baseline for primer optimization and computational correction. The original methods were these. Reads were annotated to V, D and J genes per IMGT and analyzed with immunoSEQ Analyzer, keeping only productive sequences. Clonality was computed as one minus Shannon entropy normalized by log2 of the number of productive unique sequences. Public and private clones were assessed among the 100 most prevalent clones of each patient and control. Susac-specific clones were defined as absent from healthy and MS cohorts, about 1,100 published viral clones and other ImmuneACCESS disease sequences. The raw public data were reprocessed by TCRdb itself: fastp quality trimming at Q25, MiXCR clonotype calling, in-frame beta chains only. Records with the same CDR3 protein are collapsed into one entry carrying the most frequent genes and DNA. These V and J calls are TCRdb output, not the study's own analysis. Recorded for this sample are a few hundred thousand distinct CDR3 sequences; approximately 90% of them occurred a single time. Roughly 0.13% of the sample is taken by the ten largest.

With respect to this clonotype: Which antigen it targets is not known. Base qualities are not recorded, but no much larger clone differs from it by a single base.

Deletion took 2 bases off V and 0 bases off J, with a span of 7 bases between the germline ends. The germline V gene (reference sequence) sets CDR1 to LNHNV and CDR2 to YYDKDF. The CDR3 has 14 amino acids, counting the end cysteine and phenylalanine. Only the CDR3 region is kept as DNA, spanning 42 bases read in frame from base 1. High-throughput TCR beta sequencing profiled peripheral blood CD8+ and CD4+ T cells from healthy donors, Susac syndrome patients and multiple sclerosis patients. The multiple sclerosis controls were treatment-naive patients who had stable or active relapsing-remitting disease and met the revised McDonald criteria. Bulk CD8+ and CD4+ T cells were purified by magnetic negative isolation, while CD8+ TEMRA cells were enriched using FACS. Blood was collected in EDTA tubes and processed within 24 hours, with PBMCs isolated through density gradient centrifugation. PBMCs intended for TCR sequencing were cryopreserved in liquid nitrogen and thawed later in a water bath at 37 degrees C. The sorted or isolated CD4+, CD8+ and CD8+ TEMRA cells reached a purity of at least 90%.

The chain employs TRBV15 and TRBJ1-1; tentative D gene TRBD1, with 5 bases matching. The sequenced sample consisted of CD8+ T cells from PBMCs. The sequence came from a human donor with multiple sclerosis. The CDR3 in this case is CATSRPTVNTEAFF. The DNA sequence follows: TGTGCCACCAGCAGACCGACAGTGAACACTGAAGCTTTCTTT.